Listed here is a single T cell receptor beta chain. Trimming took 0 bases from V and 0 from J, leaving 13 bases between them. The CDR3 covers 17 residues. In germline, CDR1 is SGHDT, CDR2 YYEEEE. The data were taken from a study of Ad26.COV2.S vaccination and SARS-CoV-2 variants. Study-level information: Participants got Ad26.COV2.S intramuscularly, once or twice 56 days apart.

Treatment of the sample: 15 to 20 received Ad26.COV2.S at low or high dose, single or two shots; about 5 received placebo; per-sample allocation not given. Specimens were obtained on day 63 following the first vaccine or placebo injection. In Boston, the donor was an adult between 18-55 years of age. Libraries were prepared by immunoSEQ multiplex PCR; TCRdb keeps only in-frame clonotypes and omits some of them. The sample carries some 420,000 clones, approximately 90% recorded once. The sequence derives from a person between 18 and 65 years old who received the Ad26.COV2.S COVID-19 vaccine or a placebo. Sequencing was performed on peripheral blood, taken in a trial of Ad26.COV2.S vaccine versus placebo. This rearrangement joins TRBV5-6 to TRBJ1-5, with D perhaps TRBD1 (6 bases). The CDR3 region is CASSLEGGSYSNQPQHF. In DNA form, the CDR3 reads TGTGCCAGCAGCTTGGAGGGGGGGAGTTATAGCAATCAGCCCCAGCATTTT. The full variable domain, in which reference TRBV5-6 and TRBJ1-5 provide the parts outside the CDR3, is DAGVTQSPTHLIKTRGQQVTLRCSPKSGHDTVSWYQQALGQGPQFIFQYYEEEERQRGNFPDRFSGHQFPNYSSELNVNALLLGDSALYLCASSLEGGSYSNQPQHFGDGTRLSIL.